The next 3 T cell receptor beta chains were all read from a single sample in a study of shared clonotypes between healthy human individuals. Measured with immunoSEQ multiplex PCR; TCRdb has only the in-frame clones, and not every one. The profile shows 450,000 to 550,000 clones, about four fifths of them singletons. Material: PBMCs. Source of these receptors: a middle-aged woman in good health. Some clones in this sample may be carry-over from other donors' samples.

This clone was counted many times. The V gene is TRBV9, the J gene TRBJ2-7, with no clear D. Germline CDR1 is SGDLS and CDR2 is YYNGEE. The V gene lost 0 bases and the J gene lost 2 bases, with 9 bases spanning the gap. The CDR3 is made up of 14 amino acids. The CDR3 DNA sequence: TGTGCCAGCAGCGTAGACGACAAAGCCTACGAGCAGTACTTC. Its translation is CASSVDDKAYEQYF.

V and J are TRBV18 and TRBJ1-5; D is possibly TRBD1 (5 bases). V shed 5 bases and J shed 5 bases, with 10 bases lying between them. Germline loops: CDR1 KGHSH, CDR2 LQKENI. The CDR3 contains 13 residues. Written as DNA, the CDR3 is TGTGCCAGCTCAAGGGACCTGGATCAGCCCCAGCATTTT. Amino acid sequence: CASSRDLDQPQHF.

V and J are TRBV6-1 and TRBJ2-7, with TRBD2 identical over 11 bases. V trimming: 6 bases; J trimming: 7 bases; junction bases outside the gene matches: 11. The CDR3 runs to 15 residues. CDR1 is MNHNS, CDR2 SASEGT, per germline. CDR3 in DNA: TGTGCCAGCAGCTTGGGACTAGCGGAGTGGGGGGAGCAGTACTTC. It translates to CASSLGLAEWGEQYF.